This T cell receptor (beta chain) was documented in a study of blood T cell repertoires in COVID-19. The length of the CDR3 is 13 residues. The V end lost 5 bases, the J end lost 2 bases, and 9 bases lay between the germline ends. Germline lookup yields CDR1 SGHTA and CDR2 FQGTGA. TCRdb's table, derived via immunoSEQ multiplex PCR, lists solely in-frame clones and lacks some. The sample lists about 220,000 clones, around 80% seen once, with approximately 7.2% in the top ten. The TCR was taken from a woman in her 70s with acute or convalescent COVID-19. The gene calls are TRBV7-3 and TRBJ1-1, with D possibly TRBD1 on 5 matching bases. The sequenced sample consisted of peripheral blood. The CDR3 is CASSQGQNTEAFF. CDR3 sequence (DNA): TGTGCCAGCAGCCAAGGACAAAACACTGAAGCTTTCTTT.